One TCR beta chain is described in this entry. Germline values: CDR1 SGHTA, CDR2 FQGNSA. J lost 5 bases, V lost 4 bases, and 8 bases had no gene match. The CDR3 spans 15 residues. This sample is part of a study of blood T cell repertoires in COVID-19. For the study at large: PBMCs, B-cell-depleted T cells, or T cells were the source of the cDNA or gDNA that made up the material.

Recruited during active infection, patients (from Seattle) were subsequently followed longitudinally. Original handling: Reference gene primer amplification in the assay estimated nucleated cell counts. Repertoires were generated with immunoSEQ multiplex PCR, while TCRdb's copy carries only in-frame clones and drops some. The V and J calls and clone size come from that table; D and trimming were worked out from the DNA. Here the sample spans about 330,000 clones, roughly 87% being singletons. This chain links TRBV7-2 with TRBJ2-1; 7 positions agree with TRBD2. Sequencing was carried out using peripheral blood. This sequence was found in a man aged 30-40 years with COVID-19, enrolled during active disease. CDR3 sequence reads: CASSYRTSDHNEQFF. CDR3 DNA sequence: TGTGCCAGCAGCTACAGGACTAGTGATCACAATGAGCAGTTCTTC.